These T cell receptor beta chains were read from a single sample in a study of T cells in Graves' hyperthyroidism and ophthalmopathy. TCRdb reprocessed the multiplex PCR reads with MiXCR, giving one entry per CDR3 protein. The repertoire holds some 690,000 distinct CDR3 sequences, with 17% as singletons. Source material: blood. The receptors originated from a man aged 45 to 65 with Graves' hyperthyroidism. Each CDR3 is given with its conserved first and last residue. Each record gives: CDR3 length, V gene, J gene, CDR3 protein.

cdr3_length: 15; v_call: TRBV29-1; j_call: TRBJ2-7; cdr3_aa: CSVEARERGTYEQYF
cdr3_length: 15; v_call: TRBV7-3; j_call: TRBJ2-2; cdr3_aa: CASSRGGANTGELFF
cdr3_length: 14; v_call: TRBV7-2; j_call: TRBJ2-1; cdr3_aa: CASSLLAGFNEQFF
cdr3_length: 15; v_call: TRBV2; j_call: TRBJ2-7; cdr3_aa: CASSKTTGPPYEQYF
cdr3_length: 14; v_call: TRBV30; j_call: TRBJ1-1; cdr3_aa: CAWSPDRVNTEAFF
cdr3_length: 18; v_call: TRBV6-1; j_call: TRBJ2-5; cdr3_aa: CASSPDLGTELYQETQYF
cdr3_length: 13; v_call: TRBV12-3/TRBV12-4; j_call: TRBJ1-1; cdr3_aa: CASSTGGGPEAFF
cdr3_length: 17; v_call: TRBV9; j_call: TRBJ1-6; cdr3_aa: CASSVAPRDGGDSPLHF
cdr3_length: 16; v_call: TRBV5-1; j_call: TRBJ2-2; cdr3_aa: CASSPRTSVNTGELFF
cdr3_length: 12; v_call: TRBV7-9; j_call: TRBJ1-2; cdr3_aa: CASREVGGGYTF
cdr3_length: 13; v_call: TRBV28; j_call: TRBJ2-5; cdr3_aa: CASRYDRQETQYF
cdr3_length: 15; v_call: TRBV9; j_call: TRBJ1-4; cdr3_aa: CASSVGVQTNEKLFF
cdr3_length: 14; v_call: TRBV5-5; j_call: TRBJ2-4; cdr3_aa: CASSLGTLENIQYF
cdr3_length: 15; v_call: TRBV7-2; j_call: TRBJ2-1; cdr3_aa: CASSLVAGNYNEQFF
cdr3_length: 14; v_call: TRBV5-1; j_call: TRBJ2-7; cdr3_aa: CASSLWTAGYEQYF
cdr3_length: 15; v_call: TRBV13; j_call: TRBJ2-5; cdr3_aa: CASSLGTSGPETQYF
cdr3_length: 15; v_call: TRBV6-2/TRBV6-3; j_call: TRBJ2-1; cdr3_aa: CASSPGLAGAKEQFF
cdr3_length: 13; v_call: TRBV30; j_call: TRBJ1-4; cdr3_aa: CAWSVTGVEKLFF
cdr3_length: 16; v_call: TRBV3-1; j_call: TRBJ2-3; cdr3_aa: CASSSQFSGSTDTQYF
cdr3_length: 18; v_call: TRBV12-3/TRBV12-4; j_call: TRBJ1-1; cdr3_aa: CASSSYRGRSSVGTEAFF
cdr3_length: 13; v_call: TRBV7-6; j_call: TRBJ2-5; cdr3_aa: CASSPTSVQTQYF
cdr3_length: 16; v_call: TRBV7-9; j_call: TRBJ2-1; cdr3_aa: CASSSRGGSTYNEQFF
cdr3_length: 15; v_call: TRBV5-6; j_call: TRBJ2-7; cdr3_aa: CASSLGYTNVYEQYF
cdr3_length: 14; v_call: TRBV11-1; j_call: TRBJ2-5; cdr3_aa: CASSLAIGRETQYF
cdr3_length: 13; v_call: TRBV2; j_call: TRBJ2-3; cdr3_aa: CASSRPSTDTQYF
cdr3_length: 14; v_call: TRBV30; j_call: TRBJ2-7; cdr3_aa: CAWSSAGWGYEQYF
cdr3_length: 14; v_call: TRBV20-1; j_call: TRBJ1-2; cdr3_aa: CSALVPSDLYGYTF
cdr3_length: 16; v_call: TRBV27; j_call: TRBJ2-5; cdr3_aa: CASSFTPGGGFETQYF
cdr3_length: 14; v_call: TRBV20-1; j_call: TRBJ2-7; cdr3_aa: CSARGQRGTNEQYF
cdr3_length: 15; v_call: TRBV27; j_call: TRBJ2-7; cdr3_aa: CASSRQAGLSYEQYF
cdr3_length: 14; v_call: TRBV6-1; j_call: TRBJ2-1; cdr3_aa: CASSAGAGLNEQFF
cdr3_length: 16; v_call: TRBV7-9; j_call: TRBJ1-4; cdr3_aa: CASSLMTAGMGEKLFF
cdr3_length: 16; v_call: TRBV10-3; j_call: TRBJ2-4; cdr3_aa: CAISEGGGIAKNIQYF
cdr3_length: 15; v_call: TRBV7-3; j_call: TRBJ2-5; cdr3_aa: CASSLGTAPGETQYF
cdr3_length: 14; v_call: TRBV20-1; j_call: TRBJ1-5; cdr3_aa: CSARDGYSNQPQHF
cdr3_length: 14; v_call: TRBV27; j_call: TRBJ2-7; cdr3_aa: CASSLWAGTYEQYF
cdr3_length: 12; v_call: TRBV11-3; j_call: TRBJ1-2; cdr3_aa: CASSLESSSYTF
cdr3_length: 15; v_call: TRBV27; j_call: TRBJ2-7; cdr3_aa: CASSISGLPPYEQYF
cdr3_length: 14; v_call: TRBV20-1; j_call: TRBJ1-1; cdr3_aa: CSARDPRGTTEAFF
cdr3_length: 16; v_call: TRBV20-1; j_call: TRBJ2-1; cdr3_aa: CSAHLGAAPSDNEQFF
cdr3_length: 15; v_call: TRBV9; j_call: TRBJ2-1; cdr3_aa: CASSAKGAGGNEQFF
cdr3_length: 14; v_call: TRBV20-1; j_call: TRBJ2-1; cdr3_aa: CSAGRGLERAEQFF
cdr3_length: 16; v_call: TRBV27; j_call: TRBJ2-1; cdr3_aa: CASSLARRDPYNEQFF
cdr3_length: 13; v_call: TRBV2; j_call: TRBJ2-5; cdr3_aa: CASCKEPKETQYF